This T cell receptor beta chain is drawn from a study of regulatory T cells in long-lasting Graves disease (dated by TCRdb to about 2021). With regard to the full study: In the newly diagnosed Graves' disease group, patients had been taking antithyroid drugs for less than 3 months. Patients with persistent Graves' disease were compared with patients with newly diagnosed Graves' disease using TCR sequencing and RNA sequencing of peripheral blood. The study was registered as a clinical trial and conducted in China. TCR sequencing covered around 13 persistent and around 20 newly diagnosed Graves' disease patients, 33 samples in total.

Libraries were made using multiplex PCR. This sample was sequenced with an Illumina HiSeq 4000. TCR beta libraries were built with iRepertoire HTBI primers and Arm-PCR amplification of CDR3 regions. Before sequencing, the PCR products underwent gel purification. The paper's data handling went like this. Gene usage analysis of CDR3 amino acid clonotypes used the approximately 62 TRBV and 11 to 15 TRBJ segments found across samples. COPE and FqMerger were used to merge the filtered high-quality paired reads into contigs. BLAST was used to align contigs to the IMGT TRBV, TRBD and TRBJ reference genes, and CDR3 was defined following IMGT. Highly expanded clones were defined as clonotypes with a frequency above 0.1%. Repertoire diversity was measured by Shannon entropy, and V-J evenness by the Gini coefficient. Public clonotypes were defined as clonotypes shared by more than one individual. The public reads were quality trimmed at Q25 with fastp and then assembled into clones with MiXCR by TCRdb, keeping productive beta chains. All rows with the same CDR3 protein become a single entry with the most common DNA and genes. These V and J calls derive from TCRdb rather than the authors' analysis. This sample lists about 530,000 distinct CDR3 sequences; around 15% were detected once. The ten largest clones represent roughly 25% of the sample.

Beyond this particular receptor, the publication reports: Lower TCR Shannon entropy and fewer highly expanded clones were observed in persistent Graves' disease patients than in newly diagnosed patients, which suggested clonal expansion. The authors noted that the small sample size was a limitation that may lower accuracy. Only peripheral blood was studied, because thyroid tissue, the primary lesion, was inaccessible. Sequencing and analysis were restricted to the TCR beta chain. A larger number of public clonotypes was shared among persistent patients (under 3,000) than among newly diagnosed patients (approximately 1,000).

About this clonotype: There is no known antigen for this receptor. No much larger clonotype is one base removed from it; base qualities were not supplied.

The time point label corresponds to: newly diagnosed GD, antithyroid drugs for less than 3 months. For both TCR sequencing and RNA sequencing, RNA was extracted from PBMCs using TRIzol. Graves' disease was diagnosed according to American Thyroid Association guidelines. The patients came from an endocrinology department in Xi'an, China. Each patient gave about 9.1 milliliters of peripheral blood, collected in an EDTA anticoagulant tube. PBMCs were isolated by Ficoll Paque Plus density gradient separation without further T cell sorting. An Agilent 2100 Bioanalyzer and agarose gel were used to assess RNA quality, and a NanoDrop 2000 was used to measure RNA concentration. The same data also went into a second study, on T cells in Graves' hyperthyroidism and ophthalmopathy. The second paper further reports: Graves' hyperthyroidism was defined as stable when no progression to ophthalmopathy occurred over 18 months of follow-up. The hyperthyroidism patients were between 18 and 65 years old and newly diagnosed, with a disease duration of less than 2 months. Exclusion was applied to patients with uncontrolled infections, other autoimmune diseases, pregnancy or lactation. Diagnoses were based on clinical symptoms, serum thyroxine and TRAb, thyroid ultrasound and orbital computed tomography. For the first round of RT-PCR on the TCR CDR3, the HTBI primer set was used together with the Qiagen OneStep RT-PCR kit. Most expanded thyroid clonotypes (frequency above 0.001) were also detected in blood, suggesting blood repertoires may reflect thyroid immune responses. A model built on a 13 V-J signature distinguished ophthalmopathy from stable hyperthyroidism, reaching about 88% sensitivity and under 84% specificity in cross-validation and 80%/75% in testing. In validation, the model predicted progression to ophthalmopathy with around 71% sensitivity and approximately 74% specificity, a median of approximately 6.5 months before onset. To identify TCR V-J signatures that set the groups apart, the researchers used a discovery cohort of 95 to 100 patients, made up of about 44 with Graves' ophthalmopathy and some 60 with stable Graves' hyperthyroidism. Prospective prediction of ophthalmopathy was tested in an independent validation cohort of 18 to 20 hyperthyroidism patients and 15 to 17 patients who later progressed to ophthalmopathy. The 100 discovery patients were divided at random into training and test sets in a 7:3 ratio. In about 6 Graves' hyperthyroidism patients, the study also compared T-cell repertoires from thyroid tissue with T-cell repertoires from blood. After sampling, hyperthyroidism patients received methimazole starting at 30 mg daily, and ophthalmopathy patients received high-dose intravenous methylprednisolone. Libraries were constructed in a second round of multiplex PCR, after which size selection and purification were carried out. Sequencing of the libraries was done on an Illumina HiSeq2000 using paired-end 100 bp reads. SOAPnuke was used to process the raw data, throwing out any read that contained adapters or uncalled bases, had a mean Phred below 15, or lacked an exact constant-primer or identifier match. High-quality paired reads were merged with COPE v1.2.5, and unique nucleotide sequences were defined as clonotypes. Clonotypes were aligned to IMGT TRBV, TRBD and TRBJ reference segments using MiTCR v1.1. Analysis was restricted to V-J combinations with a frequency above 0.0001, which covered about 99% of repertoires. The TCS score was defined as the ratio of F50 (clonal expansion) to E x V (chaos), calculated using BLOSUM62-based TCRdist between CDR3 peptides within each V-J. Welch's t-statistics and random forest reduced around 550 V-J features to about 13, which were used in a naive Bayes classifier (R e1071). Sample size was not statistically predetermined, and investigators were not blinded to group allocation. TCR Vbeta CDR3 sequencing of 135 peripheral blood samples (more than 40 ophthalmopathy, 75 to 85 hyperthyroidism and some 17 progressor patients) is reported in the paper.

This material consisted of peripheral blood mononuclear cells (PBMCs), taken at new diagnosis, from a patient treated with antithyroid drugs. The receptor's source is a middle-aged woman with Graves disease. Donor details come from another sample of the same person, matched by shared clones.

The DNA reads as follows: TGTGCCAGCAGTGACCCCAGGGCGGGCAATGAAAAACTGTTTTTT. Translated, this is CASSDPRAGNEKLFF. The chain is encoded by TRBV25-1 joined to TRBJ1-4; the D gene is perhaps TRBD1, on 5 matching bases. Per the germline V gene, MGHDK is the CDR1 and SYGVNS is the CDR2. CDR3 length: 15 amino acids, cysteine to phenylalanine. Only the CDR3 DNA stays, 45 bases, in frame from base 1. Trimming removed 3 bases from V and 5 bases from J, leaving 13 bases between the germline ends. Outside the CDR3, residues come from the reference TRBV25-1 and TRBJ1-4 proteins, so the full variable domain is: EADIYQTPRYLVIGTGKKITLECSQTMGHDKMYWYQQDPGMELHLIHYSYGVNSTEKGDLSSESTVSRIRTEHFPLTLESARPSHTSQYLCASSDPRAGNEKLFFGSGTQLSVL.